The 28 T cell receptor beta chains in this list originate from one sample, sequenced in a study of beta chain features in type 1 diabetes. Sequenced material consisted of expressed TCRB transcripts (all of the isolated RNA was reverse transcribed). Data came from immunoSEQ multiplex PCR; TCRdb stores just in-frame clones and leaves some out. The profile covers 400,000 to 500,000 clones, with approximately 13% appearing a single time and around 0.039% taken by the ten largest. The sequenced sample consisted of naive CD4+ T cells from blood. These receptors all come from a man younger than 45 in good health.

This clone has a handful of counts. The rearrangement joins TRBV20-1 to TRBJ2-7, with D uncertain. The V end lost 5 bases, the J end lost 3 bases, and 8 bases lay between the germline ends. Per germline, CDR1 DFQATT and CDR2 SNEGSKA (reference sequence). The CDR3 length is 11 residues. CDR3 loop: CSARRSYEQYF. The CDR3 DNA follows: TGCAGTGCTCGTCGGAGCTACGAGCAGTACTTC.

In DNA form, the CDR3 reads TGTGCCTGGAGTGTATCTAGGACGCCTGCAATCGGCGATACGCAGTATTTT. It encodes CAWSVSRTPAIGDTQYF. The gene calls are TRBV30 and TRBJ2-3; D is ambiguous. The germline V and J ends were trimmed by 0 bases and 6 bases, with 22 bases remaining between them. The germline gives CDR1 GTSNPN, CDR2 SVGIG (reference sequence). CDR3 length: 17 residues. The entire variable domain, with the rest obtained from reference TRBV30 and TRBJ2-3, is as follows: SQTIHQWPATLVQPVGSPLSLECTVEGTSNPNLYWYRQAAGRGLQLLFYSVGIGQISSEVPQNLSASRPQDRQFILSSKKLLLSDSGFYLCAWSVSRTPAIGDTQYFGPGTRLTVL.

The chain joins TRBV4-1 to TRBJ2-7, with 8 bases that match TRBD1. V lost 3 bases and J lost 2; bases outside the gene matches: 9. The CDR3 runs to 16 residues. Germline V gene data show CDR1 as MGHRA and CDR2 as YSYEKL. The CDR3 bases are TGCGCCAGCAGCCAGATGACAGGGGCGACTCCCTACGAGCAGTACTTC. Its protein product is CASSQMTGATPYEQYF.

The chain links TRBV6-6 to TRBJ2-7; D is unclear. With 4 bases removed from V and 6 bases from J, the gap between germline ends came to 13 bases. The CDR3 runs to 13 residues. The germline V gene has CDR1 MNHNY and CDR2 SVGAGI (reference sequence). CDR3 in amino acids: CASSSRLKPEQYF. The CDR3, as DNA: TGTGCCAGCAGTTCGAGACTTAAGCCCGAGCAGTACTTC.

The gene calls are TRBV7-2 and TRBJ2-7, with D unresolved. CDR1 is SGHTA and CDR2 is FQGNSA in the germline V gene. The CDR3 consists of 14 residues. Trimming pared 5 bases from V and 0 bases from J, leaving 11 bases between. CDR3 nucleotide sequence: TGTGCCAGCAGCACGAGACGGAGCTCCTACGAGCAGTACTTC. This encodes CASSTRRSSYEQYF. Variable domain in full (rest from reference TRBV7-2 and TRBJ2-7): GAGVSQSPSNKVTEKGKDVELRCDPISGHTALYWYRQSLGQGLEFLIYFQGNSAPDKSGLPSDRFSAERTGGSVSTLTIQRTQQEDSAVYLCASSTRRSSYEQYFGPGTRLTVT.

V is TRBV11-3 and J is TRBJ2-3, with D tentatively TRBD2 (6 bases). Germline CDR1 is SGHNT and CDR2 is YENEEA. Trimming shortened V by 3 bases and J by 3 bases, and 10 bases separated the two germline ends. This CDR3 is built from 14 residues. The CDR3 here is CASSLGGITDTQYF. As DNA, the CDR3 is TGTGCCAGCAGCTTGGGCGGGATTACAGATACGCAGTATTTT. Complete variable domain (other parts from reference TRBV11-3 and TRBJ2-3): EAGVVQSPRYKIIEKKQPVAFWCNPISGHNTLYWYLQNLGQGPELLIRYENEEAVDDSQLPKDRFSAERLKGVDSTLKIQPAELGDSAVYLCASSLGGITDTQYFGPGTRLTVL.

CDR3: CASSQPRQAYEQYF. The CDR3 DNA follows: TGCGCCAGCAGCCAACCTAGACAGGCCTACGAGCAGTACTTC. This chain links TRBV4-3 with TRBJ2-7; perhaps TRBD1 as D (6 bases). The CDR3 loop spans 14 amino acids. The germline gives CDR1 LGHNA, CDR2 YSLEER. Trimming left V 2 bases short and J 2 bases short, with 10 bases between.

V and J are TRBV4-1 and TRBJ2-5; 11 bases align to TRBD2. CDR1 and CDR2 from the germline V gene are MGHRA and YSYEKL. Trimming removed 4 bases from V and 13 bases from J; junction bases left unmatched: 14. The CDR3 contains 15 residues. The CDR3 DNA reads TGCGCCAGCAGCCCCCAGGTCACTAGCGGGGGAGCCCGGTACTTC. It yields the protein CASSPQVTSGGARYF.

This clone appeared a few times. The V call is TRBV21-1, the J call TRBJ2-5; the D call in the table, TRBD2, was not verified against the DNA. TRBV21-1 is a recognized pseudogene. There are 13 residues in the CDR3. For the CDR3, the DNA is TGTGCCAGCAGCAAGGAGAGGGCAGAGACCCAGTACTTC. It specifies CASSKERAETQYF.

The CDR3 protein is CASSESGDYEQYF. CDR3 bases: TGTGCCAGCAGTGAATCAGGGGACTACGAGCAGTACTTC. This chain joins TRBV25-1 and TRBJ2-5, with D possibly being TRBD1 (6 bases). The DNA end is more similar to TRBJ2-7, so the J call may be wrong. The CDR3 is 13 residues long. The germline V gene encodes CDR1 MGHDK and CDR2 SYGVNS.

The chain couples TRBV9 to TRBJ2-1; the match to TRBD1 covers 9 bases. V lost 8 bases to trimming and J lost 8 bases; unmatched junction nucleotides: 11. The CDR3 contains 14 residues. Germline CDR1 SGDLS, CDR2 YYNGEE. The CDR3 nucleotides are TGTGCCAGAGCCCCCGACAGGGGGGAGTATGAGCAGTTCTTC. It encodes CARAPDRGEYEQFF.

This clone was counted between two and nine times. This sequence joins TRBV19 and TRBJ2-2; TRBD2 matches 11 bases. V lost 6 bases to trimming and J lost 0 bases; unmatched junction nucleotides: 3. Germline V gene lookup returns CDR1 LNHDA and CDR2 SQIVND (reference sequence). The CDR3 is made up of 16 amino acids. DNA for the CDR3: TGTGCCAGTAGATCACTAGCGGGAGCGAACACCGGGGAGCTGTTTTTT. It yields the protein CASRSLAGANTGELFF.

This clone was seen repeatedly, ten times or more. This chain links TRBV14 with TRBJ2-1; D unclear. CDR1 is SGHDN, CDR2 FVKESK, per germline. The CDR3 spans 12 residues. Trimming cost V 1 base and J 13 bases, with 11 bases left between them. This CDR3 reads CASSQVRQSQFF. For the CDR3, the DNA is TGTGCCAGCAGCCAAGTAAGGCAGTCCCAGTTCTTC.

This clone was seen a handful of times. This chain connects TRBV5-1 to TRBJ2-3, with TRBD2 matching 8 bases. Germline assignment: CDR1 SGHRS and CDR2 YFSETQ. This CDR3 is built from 16 residues. The V segment lost 0 bases and the J segment 6 bases; nucleotides outside the gene matches: 9. The CDR3 sequence: CASSLAVTSVVDTQYF. In DNA, the CDR3 is TGCGCCAGCAGCTTGGCCGTGACTAGCGTCGTCGATACGCAGTATTTT.

CDR3 in DNA: TGTGCCAGCAGCTGGCCCGAATTCGGCACAGATACGCAGTATTTT. It is translated as CASSWPEFGTDTQYF. The chain carries TRBV7-2 and TRBJ2-3; no clear D. The germline gives CDR1 SGHTA, CDR2 FQGNSA. V lost 4 bases, J lost 1 base, and 12 bases lay in between. The CDR3 spans 15 residues.

This clone was seen a handful of times. The chain carries TRBV7-9 and TRBJ2-6; D may correspond to TRBD1 or TRBD2 (5 bases each). Germline V gives CDR1 SEHNR, CDR2 FQNEAQ (reference sequence). The CDR3 totals 14 residues. V lost 0 bases, J lost 11 bases, and 11 bases lay in between. CDR3 nucleotides: TGTGCCAGCAGCTTAGCGGGACGAACCGACGTCCTGACTTTC. Protein sequence: CASSLAGRTDVLTF.

With regard to this clone: At the DNA level, this CDR3 is encoded by other sequences in the same sample as well. The chain couples TRBV5-4 to TRBJ2-3; no firm D call. The CDR3 is made up of 15 amino acids. The V gene lost 0 bases and the J gene lost 1 base, with 9 bases spanning the gap. Per germline, CDR1 SGHNT and CDR2 YYREEE (reference sequence). The CDR3 DNA sequence: TGTGCCAGCAGCTTGGCTGGGGTCGGCACAGATACGCAGTATTTT. It translates to CASSLAGVGTDTQYF.

This clone was found a few times. The chain is built from TRBV7-9 and TRBJ1-2; no clear D. The CDR3 extends over 13 amino acids. Trimming pared 4 bases from V and 5 bases from J, leaving 11 bases between. CDR1 and CDR2 from the germline V gene are SEHNR and FQNEAQ (reference sequence). For the CDR3, the DNA is TGTGCCAGCAGCTACCGTCGGGCATATGGCTACACCTTC. Translating gives CASSYRRAYGYTF.

The genes are TRBV9 and TRBJ2-1, with D possibly being TRBD2 (6 bases). The V end lost 3 bases, the J end lost 1 base, and 20 bases lay between the germline ends. There are 18 residues in the CDR3. Germline CDR1 SGDLS, CDR2 YYNGEE. CDR3 sequence (DNA): TGTGCCAGCAGCGCCCCCCTTACCGGGAGCCTTTCCTACAATGAGCAGTTCTTC. It is translated as CASSAPLTGSLSYNEQFF.

The chain couples TRBV18 to TRBJ1-2, with D possibly being TRBD1 (6 bases). V dropped 3 bases and J dropped 4 bases, with 9 bases sitting between them. Germline V gene sequence: CDR1 KGHSH, CDR2 LQKENI. This CDR3 contains 13 residues. The CDR3 DNA reads TGTGCCAGCTCACCGGACAGTATCTATGGCTACACCTTC. Translating it yields CASSPDSIYGYTF.

The gene calls are TRBV25-1 and TRBJ1-2; D is uncertain. CDR1 and CDR2 (germline): MGHDK, SYGVNS. Trimming cost V 3 bases and J 2 bases, with 10 bases left between them. The CDR3 is 14 amino acids. The CDR3 sequence is CASSDRGRNYGYTF. The CDR3 nucleotides are TGTGCCAGCAGTGATCGAGGGCGGAACTATGGCTACACCTTC.

This sequence joins TRBV14 and TRBJ2-1, with D hard to call. CDR3 length equals 12 residues. The germline V gene encodes CDR1 SGHDN and CDR2 FVKESK. V was cut by 8 bases and J by 5 bases, with 10 bases left in between. The CDR3: CASQSSDNEQFF. CDR3 DNA sequence: TGTGCCAGCCAATCCTCGGACAATGAGCAGTTCTTC.

This clone occurred a few times. This chain uses TRBV20-1 with TRBJ2-7; perhaps D is TRBD1 or TRBD2 (5 bases each). V lost 2 bases to trimming and J lost 6 bases, with 8 bases between them. Germline CDR1 reads DFQATT; CDR2 reads SNEGSKA (reference sequence). The CDR3 extends over 11 amino acids. The CDR3 nucleotides are TGCAGTGCTAGATCCGGGACCGAGCAGTACGTC. This sequence encodes CSARSGTEQYV.

The chain carries TRBV29-1 and TRBJ1-2; 9 nucleotides align to TRBD1. Germline values: CDR1 SQVTM, CDR2 ANQGSEA. Trimming at V came to 6 bases and at J to 8 bases, leaving 7 bases not matched to a gene. The CDR3 has 12 residues. The CDR3 region has the DNA TGCAGCGTAACCGGGACAGGGAAAGGCTACACCTTC. It is translated as CSVTGTGKGYTF.

There are a few counts of this clone. The chain couples TRBV20-1 to TRBJ2-7; D call uncertain. V was trimmed by 5 bases and J by 7 bases, leaving 12 bases between them. CDR1 and CDR2 (germline): DFQATT, SNEGSKA (reference sequence). The CDR3 is 11 amino acids. For the CDR3, the DNA is TGCAGTGCTGAGACCCTCCAAGAGCAGTACTTC. It translates to CSAETLQEQYF.

This clone was recorded a few times. The rearrangement joins TRBV19 to TRBJ2-3; D uncertain. Germline loops: CDR1 LNHDA, CDR2 SQIVND (reference sequence). The V gene lost 5 bases and the J gene lost 4 bases, with 13 bases spanning the gap. This CDR3 has 14 residues. The chain's CDR3 is CASSPAPIPDTQYF. The CDR3 DNA sequence: TGTGCCAGTAGTCCGGCCCCGATCCCAGATACGCAGTATTTT.

This clone has just a few counts. The rearrangement joins TRBV4-3 to TRBJ1-2; D may be TRBD1 (6 bases). The CDR3 has 14 amino acids. The V and J ends lost 1 base and 2 bases respectively, with 8 bases between them. Germline V CDR1 and CDR2: LGHNA, YSLEER. The CDR3 nucleotides read TGCGCCAGCAGCCAAGTTGGGGGCAACTATGGCTACACCTTC. It is translated as CASSQVGGNYGYTF.

This clone was detected a few times. An end of the junction does not agree with germline; a read error may underlie this. This sequence joins TRBV20-1 and TRBJ2-1; D is unresolved. CDR1 is DFQATT and CDR2 is SNEGSKA in the germline V gene (reference sequence). The CDR3 runs 11 residues. The CDR3 DNA reads as TGCAGTGCTTCCCCAGGAGCTTTCATGCTCTTC. Its translation is CSASPGAFMLF.